This is a list of T cell receptor beta chains from one sample in a study of blood T cell repertoires in COVID-19. Sequencing used immunoSEQ multiplex PCR; TCRdb keeps in-frame clones, though not all of them. The sample has about 350,000 clones, approximately 90% seen once. Sequencing used peripheral blood. The receptors here all came from a woman aged 55-70 years with COVID-19, enrolled during active disease. Both conserved end residues are part of each CDR3. D genes are given only for firm matches. Expanded clones get a size class; other rows say once, few or many, or leave the size out.

d_call,j_call,v_call,clone_size,cdr3_length,cdr3_nt,cdr3_aa
NA,TRBJ1-6,TRBV5-5,NA,15,TGTGCCAGCAGCTTTGGCAGGCAGGCTAATTCACCCCTCCACTTT,CASSFGRQANSPLHF
NA,TRBJ1-2,TRBV28,NA,13,TGTGCCAGCAGTTTAGACAGAAACTATGGCTACACCTTC,CASSLDRNYGYTF
NA,TRBJ1-4,TRBV18,NA,13,TGTGCCAGCTCAGGGAGTGCTAATGAAAAACTGTTTTTT,CASSGSANEKLFF
TRBD2,TRBJ2-5,TRBV9,NA,15,TGTGCCAGCAGCGCGCGGGACTATCAGATAGAGACCCAGTACTTC,CASSARDYQIETQYF
NA,TRBJ1-5,TRBV12-3/TRBV12-4,NA,13,TGTGCCAGCACAGCGTATAGCAATCAGCCCCAGCATTTT,CASTAYSNQPQHF
NA,TRBJ2-1,TRBV28,NA,13,TGTGCCAGCAGCCCCGGAGCCTACAATGAGCAGTTCTTC,CASSPGAYNEQFF
NA,TRBJ1-2,TRBV7-3,NA,16,TGTGCCAGCAGCTTAATGCCCGGCAGACTCGACTATGGCTACACCTTC,CASSLMPGRLDYGYTF
NA,TRBJ1-2,TRBV6-1,NA,12,TGTGCCAGCAGTGAGAAGGGGAATGGCTACACCTTC,CASSEKGNGYTF
TRBD1,TRBJ1-1,TRBV27,NA,14,TGTGCCAGCAGTCCCCTCGGAGGACAGGGGCTCGCTTTCTTT,CASSPLGGQGLAFF
TRBD1,TRBJ2-2,TRBV4-2,NA,15,TGTGCCAGCAGCAGTTGGGACAGGGCAACCGGGGAGCTGTTTTTT,CASSSWDRATGELFF
TRBD1,TRBJ1-1,TRBV7-9,NA,15,TGTGCCAGCAGGACAGGGGGCTTTGGCGATACTGAAGCTTTCTTT,CASRTGGFGDTEAFF
NA,TRBJ1-5,TRBV28,NA,13,TGTGCCAGCCAGCGGGGTAGTGGGCAGCCCCAGCATTTT,CASQRGSGQPQHF
NA,TRBJ2-3,TRBV18,NA,12,TGTGCCAGCTCACCCTCTAGCTATACGCAGTATTTT,CASSPSSYTQYF
TRBD1,TRBJ2-1,TRBV9,NA,16,TGTGCCAGCAGCCCCGGGACAGGGGGCTCCTACAATGAGCAGTTCTTC,CASSPGTGGSYNEQFF
NA,TRBJ1-5,TRBV27,NA,15,TGTGCCAGCAGTTCCCGGCCAGGGGGCAATCAGCCCCAGCATTTT,CASSSRPGGNQPQHF
TRBD1,TRBJ1-2,TRBV28,NA,14,TGTGCCAGCAGTTCCGGGACAGGGAGCTATGGCTACACCTTC,CASSSGTGSYGYTF
TRBD1,TRBJ1-2,TRBV6-5,NA,15,TGTGCCAGCAGTTCCTCCGACAGGGGAAACTATGGCTACACCTTC,CASSSSDRGNYGYTF
NA,TRBJ1-6,TRBV2,NA,15,TGTGCCAGCAGTGAACCAGGGGTCTCCAATTCACCCCTCCACTTT,CASSEPGVSNSPLHF
TRBD1,TRBJ2-7,TRBV11-2,NA,15,TGTGCCAGCAGCGACGTGGGACAGGGCTCCTACGAGCAGTACTTC,CASSDVGQGSYEQYF
NA,TRBJ1-5,TRBV3-1/TRBV3-2,NA,15,TGTGCCAGCAGCCAAGTTATGGGCGGAGGTCAGCCCCAGCATTTT,CASSQVMGGGQPQHF
NA,TRBJ1-6,TRBV7-9,NA,17,TGTGCCAGCAGCTTCACTACAGGGAGCTCCTATAATTCACCCCTCCACTTT,CASSFTTGSSYNSPLHF
TRBD1,TRBJ2-1,TRBV5-1,NA,12,TGCGCCAGCAACTCTCCTGGACAGGAGAAGTTCTTC,CASNSPGQEKFF
TRBD1,TRBJ1-4,TRBV5-1,NA,14,TGCGCCAGCAGCCGGGACAGCCTGAATGAAAAACTGTTTTTT,CASSRDSLNEKLFF
NA,TRBJ2-7,TRBV7-9,NA,14,TGTGCCAGCAGCTTAGAAGGGGCAGGGGACGAGCAGTACTTC,CASSLEGAGDEQYF
TRBD1,TRBJ1-6,TRBV27,NA,14,TGTGCCAGCAGTTTAAGGACAGGGACTTCACCCCTCCACTTT,CASSLRTGTSPLHF
NA,TRBJ1-4,TRBV5-1,NA,15,TGCGCCAGCAGCAATGGTGATACGGCTAATGAAAAACTGTTTTTT,CASSNGDTANEKLFF
TRBD1,TRBJ1-1,TRBV5-6,NA,14,TGTGCCAGCAGCTGGACAGGTCAGAACACTGAAGCTTTCTTT,CASSWTGQNTEAFF
NA,TRBJ2-1,TRBV5-1,NA,16,TGCGCCAGCAGCTTGGCTACGGGATATAATCACAATGAGCAGTTCTTC,CASSLATGYNHNEQFF
TRBD1,TRBJ1-1,TRBV5-6,NA,14,TGTGCCAGCGGGACAGGCGAGGAACACGCTGAAGCTTTCTTT,CASGTGEEHAEAFF
NA,TRBJ1-5,TRBV19,NA,15,TGTGCCAGTAGTACAGGAGGCGGGGTCGGACAGCCCCAGCATTTT,CASSTGGGVGQPQHF
TRBD2,TRBJ2-1,TRBV7-9,few,13,TGTGCCGGAGGACTAGGCCTGTTCAATGAGCAGTTCTTC,CAGGLGLFNEQFF
NA,TRBJ1-2,TRBV28,NA,14,TGTGCCAGCAGTTTATGGGGCATAAACTATGGCTACACCTTC,CASSLWGINYGYTF
NA,TRBJ1-2,TRBV7-3,few,18,TGTGCCAGCAGTTTAATCCCGGGACAAGCGGACGCTAACTATGGCTACACCTTC,CASSLIPGQADANYGYTF
TRBD1,TRBJ2-3,TRBV28,NA,14,TGTGCCAGCAAAAACAGGGGGGTGACAGATACGCAGTATTTT,CASKNRGVTDTQYF
NA,TRBJ1-3,TRBV5-1,NA,15,TGCGCCAGCAGCTTGGAACAGGGTGCTGGAAACACCATATATTTT,CASSLEQGAGNTIYF
TRBD2,TRBJ2-1,TRBV11-2,NA,15,TGTGCCAGCAGCTTAGACCCTAGCGGTACCAATGAGCAGTTCTTC,CASSLDPSGTNEQFF
NA,TRBJ2-5,TRBV19,NA,13,TGTGCCAGTAGTACCGACAGGGACTCGACCCAGTACTTC,CASSTDRDSTQYF
TRBD1,TRBJ1-3,TRBV5-4,NA,16,TGTGCCAGCAGCGCATTAGGACAGGGGGCAGGAAACACCATATATTTT,CASSALGQGAGNTIYF
NA,TRBJ1-2,TRBV28,once,13,TGTGCCAGCAGTTTCCGGGGGGTTGGTGGCTACACCTTC,CASSFRGVGGYTF
TRBD1,TRBJ1-4,TRBV7-8,NA,15,TGTGCCAGCAACACATACAGGGGCGCTAATGAAAAACTGTTTTTT,CASNTYRGANEKLFF
NA,TRBJ1-1,TRBV5-1,NA,14,TGCGCCAGCAGCTTTTCGGGGGGAGGCACTGAAGCTTTCTTT,CASSFSGGGTEAFF
TRBD1,TRBJ1-6,TRBV7-2,NA,14,TGTGCCAGCAGCCCCGGGACAGTGGCCTCACCCCTCCACTTT,CASSPGTVASPLHF
NA,TRBJ1-5,TRBV4-1,NA,15,TGCGCCAGCAGCCAAGCCTACGGTAGCAATCAGCCCCAGCATTTT,CASSQAYGSNQPQHF
NA,TRBJ1-6,TRBV3-1/TRBV3-2,NA,15,TGTGCCAGCAGCCAAGGGGGGCAGGGTAATTCACCCCTCCACTTT,CASSQGGQGNSPLHF
NA,TRBJ1-1,TRBV25-1,NA,13,TGTGCCAGCTGGAACAGGGCCAACACTGAAGCTTTCTTT,CASWNRANTEAFF
NA,TRBJ1-2,TRBV19,NA,14,TGTGCCAGTAGTATAATGGGGCAGGGCGCTGGCTACACCTTC,CASSIMGQGAGYTF
NA,TRBJ1-3,TRBV6-6,NA,14,TGTGCCAGCGCGGTTACCTACTCTGGAAACACCATATATTTT,CASAVTYSGNTIYF
NA,TRBJ1-1,TRBV5-6,NA,14,TGTGCCAGCAGCTTCAGTGTAGCCGACACTGAAGCTTTCTTT,CASSFSVADTEAFF
NA,TRBJ1-1,TRBV6-5,NA,13,TGTGCCAGCAGTAACCCAACAGGCACTGAAGCTTTCTTT,CASSNPTGTEAFF
NA,TRBJ1-2,TRBV11-1,NA,14,TGTGCCAGCAGCTTCGCAGGATCCCCCTATGGCTACACCTTC,CASSFAGSPYGYTF
NA,TRBJ1-5,TRBV20-1,NA,12,TGCAGTGCTAGTGCACAAAATCAGCCCCAGCATTTT,CSASAQNQPQHF
NA,TRBJ2-2,TRBV6-5,NA,15,TGTGCCAGCAGTCGGGGAAGCACCCGGTCCGGGGAGCTGTTTTTT,CASSRGSTRSGELFF
TRBD1,TRBJ1-2,TRBV12-3/TRBV12-4,NA,13,TGTGCCAGCAGTTTCGGACAGGCCTATGGCTACACCTTC,CASSFGQAYGYTF
NA,TRBJ2-1,TRBV7-7,NA,15,TGTGCCAGCAGCTTAGGGACTCTCTCCTACAATGAGCAGTTCTTC,CASSLGTLSYNEQFF
TRBD1,TRBJ1-3,TRBV5-1,NA,16,TGCGCCAGCAGCCGCGGACAGGAGTACTCTGGAAACACCATATATTTT,CASSRGQEYSGNTIYF
TRBD1,TRBJ2-7,TRBV28,NA,15,TGTGCCAGCAGTTTATTGACAGGGAGTTCCTACGAGCAGTACTTC,CASSLLTGSSYEQYF
NA,TRBJ1-2,TRBV4-1,NA,14,TGCGCCAGCAGCCAACCTCAAAAATTGGCTGGCTACACCTTC,CASSQPQKLAGYTF
TRBD1,TRBJ1-6,TRBV14,NA,14,TGTGCCAGCAGCCGCCTAGGGGGCGGTTCACCCCTCCACTTT,CASSRLGGGSPLHF
NA,TRBJ1-3,TRBV27,NA,15,TGTGCCAGCAGTTCACAGGGCTTAACTGGAAACACCATATATTTT,CASSSQGLTGNTIYF
TRBD1,TRBJ1-1,TRBV7-3,NA,15,TGTGCCAGCAGCTTAATGGGACAGGGGTTGTCTGAAGCTTTCTTT,CASSLMGQGLSEAFF